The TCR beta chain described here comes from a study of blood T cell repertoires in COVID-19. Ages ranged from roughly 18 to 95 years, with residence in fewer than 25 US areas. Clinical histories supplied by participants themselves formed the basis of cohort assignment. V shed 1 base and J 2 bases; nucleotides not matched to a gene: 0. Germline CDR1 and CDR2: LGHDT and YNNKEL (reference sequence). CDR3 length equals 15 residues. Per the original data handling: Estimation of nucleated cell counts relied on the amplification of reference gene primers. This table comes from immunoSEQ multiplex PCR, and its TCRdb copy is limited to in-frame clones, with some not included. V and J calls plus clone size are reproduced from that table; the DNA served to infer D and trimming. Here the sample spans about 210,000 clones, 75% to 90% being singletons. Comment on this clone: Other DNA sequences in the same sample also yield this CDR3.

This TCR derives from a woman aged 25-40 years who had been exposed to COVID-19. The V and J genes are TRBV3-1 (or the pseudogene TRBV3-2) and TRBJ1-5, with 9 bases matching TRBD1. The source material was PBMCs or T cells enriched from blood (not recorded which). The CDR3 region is CASSQGTGGNQPQHF. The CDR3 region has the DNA TGTGCCAGCAGCCAAGGGACAGGGGGCAATCAGCCCCAGCATTTT.